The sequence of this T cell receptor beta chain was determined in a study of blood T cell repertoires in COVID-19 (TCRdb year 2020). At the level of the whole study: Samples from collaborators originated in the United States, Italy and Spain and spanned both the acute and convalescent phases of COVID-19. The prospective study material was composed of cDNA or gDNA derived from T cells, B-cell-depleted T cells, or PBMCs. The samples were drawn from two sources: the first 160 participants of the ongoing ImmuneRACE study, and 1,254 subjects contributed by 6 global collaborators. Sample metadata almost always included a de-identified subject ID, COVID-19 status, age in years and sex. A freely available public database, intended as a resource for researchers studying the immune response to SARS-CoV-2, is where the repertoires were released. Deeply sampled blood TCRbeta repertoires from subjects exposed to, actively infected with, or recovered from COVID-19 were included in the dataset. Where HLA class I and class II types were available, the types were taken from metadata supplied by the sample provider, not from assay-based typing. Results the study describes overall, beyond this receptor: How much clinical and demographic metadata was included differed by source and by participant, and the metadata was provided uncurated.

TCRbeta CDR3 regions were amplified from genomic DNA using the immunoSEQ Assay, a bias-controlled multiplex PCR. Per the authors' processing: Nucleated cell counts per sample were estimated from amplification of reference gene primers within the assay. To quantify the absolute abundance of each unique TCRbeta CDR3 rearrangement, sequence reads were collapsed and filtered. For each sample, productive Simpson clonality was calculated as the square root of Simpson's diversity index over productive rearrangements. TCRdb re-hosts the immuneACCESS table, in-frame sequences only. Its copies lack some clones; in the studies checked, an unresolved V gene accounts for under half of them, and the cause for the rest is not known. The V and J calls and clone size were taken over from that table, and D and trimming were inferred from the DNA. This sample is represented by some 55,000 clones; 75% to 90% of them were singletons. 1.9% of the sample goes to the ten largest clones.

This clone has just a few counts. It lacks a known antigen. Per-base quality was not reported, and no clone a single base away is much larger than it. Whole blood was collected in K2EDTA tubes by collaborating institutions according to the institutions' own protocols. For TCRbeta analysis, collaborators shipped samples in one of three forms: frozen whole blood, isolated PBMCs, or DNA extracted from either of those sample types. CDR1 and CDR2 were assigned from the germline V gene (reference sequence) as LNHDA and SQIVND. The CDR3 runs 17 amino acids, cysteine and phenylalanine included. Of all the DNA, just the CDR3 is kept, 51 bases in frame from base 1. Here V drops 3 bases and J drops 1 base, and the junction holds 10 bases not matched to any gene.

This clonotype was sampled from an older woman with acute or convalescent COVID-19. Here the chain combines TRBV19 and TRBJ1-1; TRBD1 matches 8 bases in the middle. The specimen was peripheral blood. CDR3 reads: CASSIGQGRYGNTEAFF. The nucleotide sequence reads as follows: TGTGCCAGTAGTATCGGACAGGGACGATACGGGAACACTGAAGCTTTCTTT.